This T cell receptor (beta chain) was sequenced during a study of early T cells in non-severe SARS-CoV-2 infection. The CDR3 totals 15 residues. Germline V CDR1 and CDR2: SGHRS, YFSETQ. V lost 2 bases and J 0 bases, leaving 10 bases between the germline ends. About this clonotype itself: Its antigen remains unknown.

Study findings and constraints: Comparison of clonotypes with VDJdb favored anti-spike CD8 responses while missing private and CD4 specificities.

TCRdb itself ran the 5' RACE reads through MiXCR, one entry per CDR3 protein. The data hold some 64,000 distinct CDR3 sequences, with roughly a sixth observed a single time. The source is an adult who was a healthcare worker with PCR-confirmed SARS-CoV-2 infection or an uninfected control (not recorded which). The V call is TRBV5-1, the J call TRBJ2-3; no firm D call. The sample was whole blood, taken at baseline. The CDR3 sequence: CASSFDRASTDTQYF. Written as DNA, the CDR3 is TGCGCCAGCAGCTTCGACCGAGCTAGCACAGATACGCAGTATTTT. Based on the CDR3 plus reference TRBV5-1 and TRBJ2-3, the full variable domain is KAGVTQTPRYLIKTRGQQVTLSCSPISGHRSVSWYQQTPGQGLQFLFEYFSETQRNKGNFPGRFSGRQFSNSRSEMNVSTLELGDSALYLCASSFDRASTDTQYFGPGTRLTVL.